This note documents a single T cell receptor beta chain sequence. This sample's time point: baseline, week 1 (first vaccination visit). Described treatment: pre-vaccination baseline after standard-of-care therapy. This sample is drawn from a study of a mutant IDH1 vaccine in newly diagnosed glioma. The assay was immunoSEQ multiplex PCR, and TCRdb's table has in-frame clones only and misses some. The repertoire holds some 38,000 clones, with 80% to 95% as singletons. The germline V gene encodes CDR1 SGHRS and CDR2 YFSETQ. This CDR3 region has 17 residues. Trimming cost V 0 bases and J 0 bases, with 13 bases left between them.

The chain combines TRBV5-1 with TRBJ2-1; D assignment may be TRBD1 or TRBD2 (5 bases each). The sequence derives from a man in his late teens or twenties with glioma. Specimen: PBMCs, collected from a glioma patient treated with radiotherapy, temozolomide or both. Written as DNA, the CDR3 is TGCGCCAGCAGCTTGGAGGTGGGGACCAGCTCCTACAATGAGCAGTTCTTC. Its translation: CASSLEVGTSSYNEQFF.